This TCR beta chain was captured in a study of cytomegalovirus exposure and HLA in healthy donors (dated by TCRdb to the late 2010s). Study-level background: In an earlier analysis of about 560 of the donors, 276 Gb of sequence data and 117 million unique TCR beta sequences from about 179 million T cells were reported. Every discovery cohort repertoire had been produced on one sequencing platform. The study was designed to test whether signatures of past pathogen exposure could be identified by cataloging public T cell receptors. Approximately 300 gigabases of sequencing data and around 80 million unique TCR sequences made up an early release that covered over 550 HLA-typed donors. HLA typing covered class I and class II loci at four-digit resolution. A later analysis re-examined previously published TCR beta repertoires from about 700 donors and added high-resolution HLA genotyping to investigate patterns of TCR occurrence. Across some 400 genotyped donors of the cohort, an average of about 200,000 unique TCR beta nucleotide sequences per donor were sequenced, and about a sixth of those sequences were non-productive. Typing coverage differed by locus: A, B, C, DRB1 and DQB1 were typed in about 620-630 donors, DQA1 in 500 to 550, DPA1 in roughly 590, and DPB1 in 400 to 480. To predict cytomegalovirus infection status, the study combined high-throughput TCR immunosequencing, statistical association of individual TCRs with disease status, and machine learning. Four to six DR-DQ haplotypes were handled as single units for association and clustering, since linkage in the cohort was strong. An earlier analysis of more than 450 of the donors used high-throughput TCR beta sequencing to judge whether each TCR beta V gene segment behaved as functional or pseudogenic. Along with the roughly 670-subject first cohort, a separate validation cohort of some 130 different subjects was used. Donor age, sex, ethnicity and CMV serostatus were collected together with the repertoire data. The later analysis used no new phenotypic data to find candidate immune exposures, relying instead on TCR beta sequences and their occurrence across donors. Of the roughly 430 genotyped donors, around 81% fell in the genetic ancestry cluster associated with self-reported Caucasian donors. Using immunosequencing, the study profiled T cell repertoires from about 620 subjects and related those repertoires to cytomegalovirus serostatus. A later genetic analysis took genome-wide SNP genotypes for about three fifths of the 666 donors and used that subset as a discovery cohort. The study at large found these results: Correlated functional status among segregating V segments might reflect linkage disequilibrium, but an unknown experimental factor could not be ruled out. In the study, 164 TCR beta chains were listed as associated with cytomegalovirus. A later genetic analysis associated a missense DCLRE1C variant with V-gene and J-gene trimming of TCR beta chains, and an independent cohort replicated the association. Presence/absence analyses assumed roughly uniform sequencing depth across donors, an assumption that may not hold. Cytomegalovirus status was reported to be diagnosed by the classifier with high specificity and sensitivity in both the original and validation cohorts. In a later analysis, most CMV-associated TCR beta chains were found to appear HLA-restricted, with HLA associations seemingly driven largely by CMV exposure. In this cohort, only TCR beta chains were sequenced, and detectable features were limited by the absence of alpha or paired-chain data. Several of the top co-occurrence clusters appeared to be linked to parvovirus B19, influenza, CMV and Epstein-Barr virus, according to a later analysis. In an earlier analysis of around 500 of the donors, most TCR beta V segments appeared in productive rearrangements about 87% or about 30% of the time, broadly matching IMGT annotations. The 87-base-pair reads could not distinguish some IMGT-functional V segments, including TRBV6-2 and TRBV6-3, so those segments were excluded. In vitro tests confirmed that a few of the cytomegalovirus-associated TCR beta chains recognize cytomegalovirus antigens. It was suggested by the authors that the approach could potentially be generalized to other disease states and immunological phenotypes. A further reported finding was that TCR beta sequences accurately predicted the HLA-A and HLA-B alleles for most subjects in the first cohort. In a later analysis, HLA-associated TCR beta chains showed more clonal expansion and lower generation probabilities than non-associated chains that were equally common. Strong co-occurrence of HLA alleles, especially DR and DQ, made assigning TCR associations to individual alleles difficult. A later analysis associated about 18,000 TCR beta sequences with specific HLA alleles at a false discovery rate of 0.05. The earlier analysis of nearly 600 of the donors excluded fewer than 20 rarely observed V segments, including chromosome 9 orphons, because counts were too low. The only immune exposure information available for the cohort was CMV serostatus. In a later genetic analysis, fewer N-insertions in productive TCRs were reported among donors in an Asian-associated ancestry cluster than the roughly 640-donor mean. A cluster of highly shared sequence variants was judged likely to be a technical artifact of the sequencing pipeline. Because HLA typing was missing for some donors at each locus, association tests included only the typed subset. According to a later analysis, TCR association rates differed among HLA loci, with DRB1 alleles showing the most associated TCRs and HLA-C alleles showing the fewest. While some public TCRs were present in many individuals, most TCR sequences turned up only very rarely across donors.

The cohort consisted of 650 to 700 healthy bone marrow donors. At the time of sampling, every cohort member was nominally healthy, though immune exposures that went unrecorded were likely present. The donor tested CMV seropositive, placing the donor among the 250 to 300 seropositive members of the cohort. A peripheral blood sample was provided by each donor, and peripheral blood mononuclear cells were used for TCR beta sequencing. Genomic DNA was extracted from the blood cell samples with the Qiagen DNeasy Blood Extraction Kit. About this clone itself: Its antigen remains unidentified. No much larger clonotype is one base removed from it; base qualities were not supplied.

At the junction V is shortened by 2 bases and J by 5 bases; bases outside the gene matches: 8. The CDR3 goes from the cysteine to the phenylalanine over 16 residues. Here the CDR3 DNA is all that survives: 48 bases in frame from base 1. The CDR1 and CDR2 encoded by the germline V gene are SGDLS and YYNGEE. The library was produced with the immunoSEQ multiplex PCR assay. A mixture of 60 forward primers for TCR Vbeta segments and 13 reverse primers for TCR Jbeta segments was used in the multiplex PCR. The CDR3 region of rearranged TCR beta genes was amplified from genomic DNA with a multiplex PCR assay. The amplified TCR beta libraries were sequenced on the Illumina HiSeq System as 87-base-pair reads. The study's own analysis went as follows. In a later analysis, tens of millions of unique TCR beta chains were counted across the roughly 700 repertoires, and roughly 10 million of these chains were shared by at least two donors. Raw reads were error-corrected and collapsed into unique sequences with a nearest-neighbor algorithm that merged closely related sequences to remove PCR and sequencing errors. Alignment of CDR3 sequences to IMGT reference sequences was used to assign V, D and J gene segments. For a sequence to be retained, a match of at least six nucleotides was required to both a V gene segment and a J gene segment. Rearrangements were classified as productive when the CDR3 lacked stop codons and remained in frame with V and J, and all other rearrangements were classified as non-productive. Following IMGT convention, CDR3 was defined as the stretch from the second conserved V-encoded cysteine up to the conserved J-encoded phenylalanine. Sequences without an unambiguous match to a single V gene segment were excluded from the earlier analysis of almost 600 of the donors. An earlier analysis of under 750 of the donors called V segments functional above 56.7% productive rearrangements and segregating when the between-donor standard deviation exceeded 5%. To diagnose cytomegalovirus status from the catalog of TCR beta chain sequences, a statistical classification framework was built. A later analysis assigned V and J genes by comparing TCR nucleotide sequences with IMGT/GENE-DB human TR gene sequences. The TCRdist pipeline was used in a later analysis to assign CDR3 sequences and most-parsimonious VDJ recombination scenarios. In a later analysis, every TCR beta chain was defined by the combination of its CDR3 amino acid sequence and its V-gene family, and reads without a unique V-gene family were dropped. In a later analysis, fewer than 600 highly shared, low-generation-probability nucleotide sequences were removed to address suspected cross-contamination and a sequencing artifact. A later analysis calculated a clonal expansion index for each public chain from normalized within-repertoire ranks of inferred template counts. In a later analysis, generation probabilities were computed using a VDJ recombination model fitted to out-of-frame rearrangements, and the results were checked against IGoR. In a later analysis, hypergeometric tests were used to score TCR-TCR, TCR-HLA and TCR-CMV co-occurrence, with a repertoire-size bias correction applied to TCR pairs. A later analysis estimated false discovery rates by permuting HLA or CMV assignments 20 times. In a later analysis, co-occurring TCRs were grouped using DBSCAN, and TCRdist sequence similarity was added for clustering within HLA-allele-positive subsets. Co-occurrence clustering excluded repertoires with fewer than 30,000 or more than 120,000 public chains, plus five with anomalous nucleotide sharing. This immuneACCESS table, as held by TCRdb, lists in-frame sequences with V and J called but not all clones. Of the missing ones, under half trace to an unresolved V gene in checked studies; the others have no known cause. V and J calls and clone size follow that table, whereas D and trimming were derived from the DNA. The sample profile shows around 150,000 clones; approximately 77% of them were found once. The ten largest make up about 7.4% of the sample.

The clonotype comes from a male donor in good health and CMV-seropositive. The sample comprised PBMCs. The chain links TRBV9 with TRBJ2-2; 8 nucleotides in the junction match TRBD2. The CDR3: CASSVFPGGETGELFF. The base sequence is TGTGCCAGCAGCGTCTTTCCCGGGGGGGAAACCGGGGAGCTGTTTTTT.